The T cell receptor beta chain described here comes from a study of post-analysis software for immune sequencing data. As for the study in general: In terms of disease course, relapsing-remitting, secondary progressive and progressive-relapsing multiple sclerosis were included.

This clonotype appeared a few times. What it binds is unknown. The CDR3 is 16 amino acids. The germline CDR1 and CDR2 sequences are MNHEY and SVGAGI. Trimming removed 5 bases from V and 5 bases from J, with 16 bases in between. The TCR beta cDNA libraries contained unique molecular identifiers. In TCRdb, the PCR reads were re-called with MiXCR into one record per CDR3 protein. This sample has hundreds of thousands of distinct CDR3 sequences, with about 32% found just once. Findings of the study overall: Patients had higher frequencies than controls of about 5 TRBV segments, including TRBV5-6, TRBV5-1 and TRBV20-1.

V usage is TRBV6-5 and J usage is TRBJ1-6; the D gene is possibly TRBD1 (5 bases). The receptor was isolated from a girl between 5 and 17 years old with multiple sclerosis. The material sequenced was blood. The chain's CDR3 is CASSKQAMGNNSPLHF. The DNA of the CDR3 is TGTGCCAGCAGTAAACAGGCCATGGGGAATAATTCACCCCTCCACTTT.